This is a list of T cell receptor beta chains from one sample in a study of shared clonotypes between healthy human individuals. Profiling relied on immunoSEQ multiplex PCR, and the TCRdb table lists in-frame clones only, not all of them. The sample holds approximately 2,200,000 clones, roughly 91% seen once. The sequenced material came from naive CD8+ T cells from PBMCs. The receptors stem from a young man in good health. Some clones in this sample may be carry-over from other donors' samples. Both conserved end residues are part of each CDR3. D genes are given only for firm matches. Size is omitted from some rows. Given values are once, few, many or a class for expanded clones.

size	length	V	D	J	CDR3	DNA
few	12	TRBV7-9	-	TRBJ1-1	CASSPRVLGAFF	TGTGCCAGCAGCCCCCGGGTCTTGGGTGCTTTCTTT
-	13	TRBV18	-	TRBJ2-3	CASSPKRGDTQYF	TGTGCCAGCTCACCAAAGCGAGGAGATACGCAGTATTTT
-	14	TRBV5-1	TRBD1	TRBJ1-6	CASSSTGPNSPLHF	TGCGCCAGCAGCTCGACAGGGCCAAATTCACCCCTCCACTTT
-	16	TRBV6-1	TRBD2	TRBJ2-1	CAISGPGTSAGNEQFF	TGTGCCATCAGTGGACCCGGGACTAGCGCAGGCAATGAGCAGTTCTTC
-	16	TRBV2	TRBD2	TRBJ2-2	CASSDWTSGNTGELFF	TGTGCCAGCAGTGACTGGACTAGCGGGAACACCGGGGAGCTGTTTTTT
-	13	TRBV6-5	TRBD2	TRBJ2-1	CASRGRADNEQFF	TGTGCCAGTCGCGGGAGGGCGGACAATGAGCAGTTCTTC
-	18	TRBV30	TRBD2	TRBJ2-3	CAWSVPRTSGRPTGTQYF	TGTGCCTGGAGTGTACCCCGGACTAGCGGGAGGCCCACGGGTACGCAGTATTTT
-	15	TRBV11-2	TRBD2	TRBJ2-7	CASSPPRTSAYEQYF	TGTGCCAGCAGCCCCCCCCGGACTAGCGCCTACGAGCAGTACTTC
few	12	TRBV7-9	-	TRBJ1-2	CASSLGQRGYTF	TGTGCCAGCAGCTTAGGGCAACGGGGCTACACCTTC
-	16	TRBV18	TRBD1	TRBJ2-2	CASSPTRQGPTGELFF	TGTGCCAGCTCACCAACTCGACAGGGCCCCACCGGGGAGCTGTTTTTT
once	15	TRBV28	-	TRBJ1-5	CASRLYRDTNQPQHF	TGTGCCAGCAGACTGTACCGGGACACCAATCAGCCCCAGCATTTT
-	14	TRBV4-1	-	TRBJ2-1	CASSPRESYNEQFF	TGCGCCAGCAGCCCGAGGGAGTCCTACAATGAGCAGTTCTTC
-	17	TRBV10-3	-	TRBJ1-2	CAIRGLARGDRNYGYTF	TGTGCCATCAGGGGGCTAGCCAGGGGCGACCGGAACTATGGCTACACCTTC
-	13	TRBV4-1	-	TRBJ2-3	CASSPIAGDTQYF	TGCGCCAGCAGCCCGATAGCCGGAGATACGCAGTATTTT